The 2 T cell receptor beta chains reported below all come from one sample, sequenced in a study of T cell responses to AZD1222 COVID-19 vaccine. The assay was immunoSEQ multiplex PCR, and TCRdb's table has in-frame clones only and misses some. The repertoire holds around 100,000 clones, with approximately 87% as singletons. The sequences come from peripheral blood, collected on day 0 of MenACWY control vaccination. The source of these receptors is an adult in good health.

The rearrangement uses TRBV7-6 and TRBJ2-7; no firm D call. Trimming cost V 1 base and J 6 bases, with 4 bases left between them. The CDR3 consists of 11 residues. From germline, CDR1 is SGHVS and CDR2 FNYEAQ. CDR3: CASSLESEQYF. CDR3 bases: TGTGCCAGCAGCTTAGAAAGCGAGCAGTACTTC.

The chain recombines TRBV5-8 with TRBJ2-5; 7 bases are a match to TRBD1. CDR3 length: 14 amino acids. V shed 2 bases and J 8 bases; nucleotides not matched to a gene: 9. Germline CDR1 SGHTS, CDR2 YDEGEE. In DNA form, the CDR3 reads TGTGCCAGCAGCTTTGGGACAGAGACTGGCACCCAGTACTTC. This encodes CASSFGTETGTQYF.